A single sample is the source of the 8 T cell receptor beta chains below, sequenced in a study of metastatic and nonmetastatic thyroid tumors (dated by TCRdb to the early 2020s). The method was PCR. TCRdb lists the instrument as Illumina HiSeq 4000. The public reads were quality trimmed at Q25 with fastp and then assembled into clones with MiXCR by TCRdb, keeping productive beta chains. Counted in this sample were over 25,000 clones; more than 3.5% of them appeared once. The ten top clones hold 20% to 25% of the sample. No treatment had been received by any patient before thyroid surgery. Sequenced material: blood. The receptor set was obtained from a female donor with papillary thyroid cancer or a benign thyroid nodule (not recorded which). Some clones in this sample may be carry-over from other donors' samples.

Ten or more counts support this clone. The germline gene is not matched at one end of the junction; a read error may be the cause. The sample holds other DNA sequences that translate to the same CDR3. The chain combines TRBV30 with TRBJ2-3; a possible D gene is TRBD1 (6 bases). The CDR3 is 13 residues long. Per the germline V gene, CDR1 is GTSNPN and CDR2 is SVGIG (reference sequence). The CDR3 DNA reads as TGCGCCTTGGAGAAACAGGGAGCAGATACGCAGTATTTT. It is translated as CALEKQGADTQYF.

This clone showed up just a few times. The gene calls are TRBV19 and TRBJ2-2; weak D call: TRBD1 (6 bases). Germline CDR1 and CDR2: LNHDA and SQIVND (reference sequence). V lost 7 bases to trimming and J lost 0 bases, with 12 bases between them. There are 15 residues in the CDR3. CDR3 protein: CASTPRTANTGELFF. DNA for the CDR3: TGTGCCAGTACCCCCCGGACAGCGAACACCGGGGAGCTGTTTTTT.

Sample share makes this clone medium-sized (0.01 to 0.1%). This chain uses TRBV6-1 with TRBJ2-2; the match to TRBD2 covers 7 bases. This CDR3 has 16 residues. V shed 5 bases and J 4 bases; nucleotides not matched to a gene: 10. CDR1 and CDR2 (germline): MNHNS, SASEGT. The CDR3 protein is CASSPLAGVRTGELFF. Here the CDR3 DNA reads TGTGCCAGCAGTCCCCTGGCGGGAGTCCGCACCGGGGAGCTGTTTTTT.

This clone is medium-sized in the sample. The rearrangement links TRBV28 to TRBJ2-7; possibly TRBD1 for D (7 bases). The CDR3 spans 15 residues. Trimming cost V 2 bases and J 1 base, with 12 bases left between them. Germline-derived CDR1 and CDR2 are MDHEN and SYDVKM. The CDR3 loop is CASSLGQGGSYEQYF. For the CDR3, the DNA is TGTGCCAGCAGTTTAGGGCAGGGGGGTTCCTACGAGCAGTACTTC.

This chain uses TRBV11-3 with TRBJ2-1; the D is unclear. The CDR3 runs 13 residues. From germline, CDR1 is SGHNT and CDR2 YENEEA. Trimming removed 1 base at V and 3 bases at J, with 4 bases between. CDR3 sequence: CASSLGNYNEQFF. CDR3 coding DNA: TGTGCCAGCAGCTTAGGGAACTACAATGAGCAGTTCTTC.

This clone was found a few times. The V and J genes are TRBV20-1 and TRBJ2-7; no clear D. Germline V lookup: CDR1 DFQATT, CDR2 SNEGSKA (reference sequence). Trimming shortened V by 6 bases and J by 2 bases, and 17 bases separated the two germline ends. The CDR3 covers 14 residues. The CDR3 coding sequence is TGCAGTGCCGTCAGGTACAGTTTAACCTACGAGCAGTACTTC. This encodes CSAVRYSLTYEQYF.

This clone was seen at least ten times. The chain links TRBV3-1 to TRBJ2-7; 7 positions match TRBD2. Losses at the gene ends were 4 bases for V and 7 bases for J; bases not matched to a gene: 7. Germline V lookup: CDR1 LGHDT, CDR2 YNNKEL (reference sequence). The CDR3 contains 13 residues. As DNA, the CDR3 is TGTGCCAGCAGCCCGGGACTACCTATGGAGCAGTACTTC. This sequence encodes CASSPGLPMEQYF.

This clone was recorded at least ten times. This chain uses TRBV30 with TRBJ1-6; D is unclear. There are 13 residues in the CDR3. Per the germline V gene, CDR1 is GTSNPN and CDR2 is SVGIG (reference sequence). Between the trimmed V and J ends, which lost 4 bases and 9 bases, there was a span of 13 bases. For the CDR3, the DNA is TGTGCCTGGACCTCCCTTCGAGGTTCACCCCTCCACTTT. Translated: CAWTSLRGSPLHF.